One sample yielded the 5 T cell receptor beta chains listed below, sequenced in a study of cytomegalovirus exposure and HLA in healthy donors. Researchers ran the PCR with 60 Vbeta and 13 Jbeta primers. The method was immunoSEQ multiplex PCR; TCRdb's version includes in-frame clones alone and lacks a portion of them. This table holds fewer than 350,000 clones, about 90% found once. Sequencing used PBMCs. The receptor set was obtained from a woman aged 18-35 years in good health and CMV-seronegative.

The V gene is TRBV2, the J gene TRBJ2-1, with 9 bases that match TRBD1. V shed 7 bases, J shed 9 bases, and the junction held 7 bases outside the gene matches. Germline-derived CDR1 and CDR2 are SNHLY and FYNNEI. CDR3 size: 13 residues. The CDR3 DNA reads TGTGCCAGCACCCCGGACAGGGGTATTGAGCAGTTCTTC. It encodes CASTPDRGIEQFF.

This rearrangement joins TRBV18 to TRBJ1-1, with D perhaps matching TRBD1 (5 bases). This CDR3 contains 13 residues. Per the germline V gene, CDR1 is KGHSH and CDR2 is LQKENI. V shed 6 bases and J shed 1 base, with 9 bases lying between them. The CDR3, as DNA: TGTGCCAGCTCGCAGGGCGGGAACACTGAAGCTTTCTTT. This sequence encodes CASSQGGNTEAFF.

The rearrangement uses TRBV5-1 and TRBJ1-1; D might be TRBD1 (6 bases). Between the trimmed V and J ends, which lost 3 bases and 2 bases, there was a span of 17 bases. The CDR3 covers 16 residues. Per germline, CDR1 SGHRS and CDR2 YFSETQ. In DNA, the CDR3 is TGCGCCAGCAGCTACGACACCCAGGGGAAAAACACTGAAGCTTTCTTT. It specifies CASSYDTQGKNTEAFF.

The chain has TRBV2 and TRBJ2-7; 7 bases are a match to TRBD1. CDR1 SNHLY and CDR2 FYNNEI come from the germline V gene. Trimming took 3 bases from V and 0 from J; bases not matched to a gene: 2. The CDR3 consists of 14 residues. In DNA, the CDR3 is TGTGCCAGCAGTGAGAAGGGGGCCTCCTACGAGCAGTACTTC. It translates to CASSEKGASYEQYF.

V and J are TRBV28 and TRBJ2-3; 11 bases match TRBD1. Germline V gene data show CDR1 as MDHEN and CDR2 as SYDVKM. The CDR3 spans 13 residues. Unmatched junction bases numbered 4, after V lost 10 bases and J lost 4 bases. CDR3: CATRTGGPDTQYF. CDR3 nucleotide sequence: TGTGCCACCCGGACAGGGGGCCCAGATACGCAGTATTTT.